These T cell receptor beta chains were read from a single sample in a study of B cell selection in AIRE deficiency. Repertoires were generated with immunoSEQ multiplex PCR, while TCRdb's copy carries only in-frame clones and drops some. This sample has around 19,000 clones, with approximately 97% found just once. The sample consisted of conventional CD4+ T cells sorted from PBMCs. The source of these receptors is a human donor with AIRE deficiency. CDR3s include the opening cysteine and the closing phenylalanine or tryptophan. The order of the fields is clone size, V gene, CDR3 length, D gene, J gene, CDR3 DNA, CDR3 protein. A D gene is named only where the DNA matches it firmly. A row's size may be missing; if present it is once, few, many or a size class.

-	TRBV9	15	TRBD2	TRBJ2-7	TGTGCCAGCAGCGTCGGGCGGGGGAGCTCCTACGAGCAGTACTTC	CASSVGRGSSYEQYF
-	TRBV7-2	17	-	TRBJ1-1	TGTGCCAGCAGCTTAGTACTAAGTTACGAGGTGGAAACTGAAGCTTTCTTT	CASSLVLSYEVETEAFF
-	TRBV5-1	14	-	TRBJ2-1	TGCGCCAGCATGGACGGGGCGGGATACAATGAGCAGTTCTTC	CASMDGAGYNEQFF
-	TRBV5-6	15	-	TRBJ1-1	TGTGCCAGCAGCTTGGGGGCAGGGGTGACCCCTGAAGCTTTCTTT	CASSLGAGVTPEAFF
-	TRBV12-5	13	-	TRBJ1-1	TGTGCTAGTGGTTTGGAGTGGGGCACTGAAGCTTTCTTT	CASGLEWGTEAFF
-	TRBV11-2	14	-	TRBJ2-5	TGTGCCAGCAGCTTAATGGGACCGCAAGAGACCCAGTACTTC	CASSLMGPQETQYF
-	TRBV18	15	-	TRBJ1-2	TGTGCCAGCTCACCAACCGGGGGGACGGACTATGGCTACACCTTC	CASSPTGGTDYGYTF
-	TRBV10-3	13	-	TRBJ1-4	TGTGCCATATCGGCAGCAACTAATGAAAAACTGTTTTTT	CAISAATNEKLFF
-	TRBV4-2	14	-	TRBJ2-5	TGTGCCAGCAGCTTGCAGGGAGGTAAAGAGACCCAGTACTTC	CASSLQGGKETQYF
-	TRBV6-1	14	-	TRBJ2-7	TGTGCCAGCAGTGAAAGGTGGAGGGAGTACGAGCAGTACTTC	CASSERWREYEQYF
-	TRBV7-8	13	-	TRBJ2-2	TGTGCCACATCCAACAGGGTCATCTGGGAGCTGTTTTTT	CATSNRVIWELFF
once	TRBV11-3	16	TRBD1	TRBJ1-2	TGTGCCAGCAGCTTAACGACAGGGGGCAGTTACTATGGCTACACCTTC	CASSLTTGGSYYGYTF
-	TRBV10-3	14	-	TRBJ1-6	TGTGCCACCTCCGACAGAAACTATAATTCACCCCTCCACTTT	CATSDRNYNSPLHF
once	TRBV5-1	15	-	TRBJ1-1	TGCGCCAGCAGCCTTCAGACAGGCTTGAACACTGAAGCTTTCTTT	CASSLQTGLNTEAFF
-	TRBV10-3	15	-	TRBJ2-3	TGTGCCATCAGTTCCGGATTGGGGTACACAGATACGCAGTATTTT	CAISSGLGYTDTQYF
once	TRBV7-9	17	-	TRBJ1-1	TGTGCCAGCAGCTTAGGGAACTGGGTTTCGATCGGCACTGAAGCTTTCTTT	CASSLGNWVSIGTEAFF